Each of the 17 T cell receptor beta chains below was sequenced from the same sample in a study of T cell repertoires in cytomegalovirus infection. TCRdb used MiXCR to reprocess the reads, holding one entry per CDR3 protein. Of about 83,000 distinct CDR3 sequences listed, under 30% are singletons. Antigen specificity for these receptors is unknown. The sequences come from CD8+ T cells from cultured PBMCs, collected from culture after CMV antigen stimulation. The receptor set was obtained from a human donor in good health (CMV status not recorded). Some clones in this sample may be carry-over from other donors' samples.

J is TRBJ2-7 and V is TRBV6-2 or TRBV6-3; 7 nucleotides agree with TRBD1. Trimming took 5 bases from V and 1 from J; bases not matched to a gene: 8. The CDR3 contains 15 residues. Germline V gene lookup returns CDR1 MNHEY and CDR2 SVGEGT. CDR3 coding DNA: TGTGCCAGCAGTGTTCGGACAGGATCTTCCTACGAGCAGTACTTC. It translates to CASSVRTGSSYEQYF.

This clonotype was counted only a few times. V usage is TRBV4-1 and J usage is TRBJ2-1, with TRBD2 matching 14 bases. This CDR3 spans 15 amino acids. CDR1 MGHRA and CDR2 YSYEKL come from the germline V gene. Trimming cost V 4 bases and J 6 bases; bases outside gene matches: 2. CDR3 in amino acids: CASSLGLAGGNEQFF. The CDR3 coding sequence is TGCGCCAGCAGCCTCGGACTAGCGGGAGGCAATGAGCAGTTCTTC.

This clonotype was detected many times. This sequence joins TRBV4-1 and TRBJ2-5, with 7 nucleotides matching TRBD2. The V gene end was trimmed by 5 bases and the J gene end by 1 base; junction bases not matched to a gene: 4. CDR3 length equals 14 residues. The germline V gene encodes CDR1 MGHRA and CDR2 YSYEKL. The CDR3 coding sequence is TGCGCCAGCAGCGACGGGACTATCCAAGAGACCCAGTACTTC. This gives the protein CASSDGTIQETQYF.

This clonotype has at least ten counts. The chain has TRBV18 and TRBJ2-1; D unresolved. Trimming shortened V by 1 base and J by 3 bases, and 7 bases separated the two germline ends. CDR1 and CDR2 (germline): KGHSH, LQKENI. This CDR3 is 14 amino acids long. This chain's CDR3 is CASSPQGYYNEQFF. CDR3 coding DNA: TGTGCCAGCTCACCACAGGGATACTACAATGAGCAGTTCTTC.

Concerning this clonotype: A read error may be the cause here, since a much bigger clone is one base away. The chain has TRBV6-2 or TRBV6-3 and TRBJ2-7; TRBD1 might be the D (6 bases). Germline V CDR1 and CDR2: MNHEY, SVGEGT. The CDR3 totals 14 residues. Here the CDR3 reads CAGSYSGGYNEQYF. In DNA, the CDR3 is TGTGCCGGCAGTTACTCTGGGGGCTATAACGAGCAGTACTTC.

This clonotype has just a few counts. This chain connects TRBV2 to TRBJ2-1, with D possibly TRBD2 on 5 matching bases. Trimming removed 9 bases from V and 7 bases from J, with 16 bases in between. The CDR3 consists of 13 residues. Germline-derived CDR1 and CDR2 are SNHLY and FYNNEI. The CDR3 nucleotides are TGTGCCAGAATGGCTAGCAGTAGTAATGAGCAGTTCTTC. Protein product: CARMASSSNEQFF.

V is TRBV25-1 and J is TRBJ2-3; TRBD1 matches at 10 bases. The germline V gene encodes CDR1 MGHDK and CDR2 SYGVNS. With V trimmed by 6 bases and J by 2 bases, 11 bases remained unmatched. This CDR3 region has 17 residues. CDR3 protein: CASSKGQGNPLTDTQYF. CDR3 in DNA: TGTGCCAGCAGCAAGGGACAGGGGAACCCACTCACAGATACGCAGTATTTT. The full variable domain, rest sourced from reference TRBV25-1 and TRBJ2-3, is EADIYQTPRYLVIGTGKKITLECSQTMGHDKMYWYQQDPGMELHLIHYSYGVNSTEKGDLSSESTVSRIRTEHFPLTLESARPSHTSQYLCASSKGQGNPLTDTQYFGPGTRLTVL.

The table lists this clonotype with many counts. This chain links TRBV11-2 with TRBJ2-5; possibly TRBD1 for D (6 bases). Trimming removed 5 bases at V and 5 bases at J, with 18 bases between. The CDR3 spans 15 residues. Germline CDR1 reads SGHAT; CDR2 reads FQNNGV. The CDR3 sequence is CASSAAGTIGETQYF. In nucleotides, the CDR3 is TGTGCCAGCAGCGCCGCCGGGACAATAGGGGAGACCCAGTACTTC.

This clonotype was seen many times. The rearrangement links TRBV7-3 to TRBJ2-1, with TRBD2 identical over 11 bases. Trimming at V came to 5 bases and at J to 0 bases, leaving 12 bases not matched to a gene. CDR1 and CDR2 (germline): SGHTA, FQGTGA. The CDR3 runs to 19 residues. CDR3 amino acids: CASSPRGSGGESSYNEQFF. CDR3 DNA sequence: TGTGCCAGCAGCCCCCGGGGTAGCGGGGGGGAATCCTCCTACAATGAGCAGTTCTTC.

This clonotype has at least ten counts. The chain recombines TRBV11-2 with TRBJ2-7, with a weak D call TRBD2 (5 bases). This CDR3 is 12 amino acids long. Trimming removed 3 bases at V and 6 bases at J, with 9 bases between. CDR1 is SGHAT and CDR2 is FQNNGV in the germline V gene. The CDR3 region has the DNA TGTGCCAGCAGCTTGAGGGTCTCCGAGCAGTACTTC. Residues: CASSLRVSEQYF. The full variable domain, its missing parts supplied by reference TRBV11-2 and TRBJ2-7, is EAGVAQSPRYKIIEKRQSVAFWCNPISGHATLYWYQQILGQGPKLLIQFQNNGVVDDSQLPKDRFSAERLKGVDSTLKIQPAKLEDSAVYLCASSLRVSEQYFGPGTRLTVT.

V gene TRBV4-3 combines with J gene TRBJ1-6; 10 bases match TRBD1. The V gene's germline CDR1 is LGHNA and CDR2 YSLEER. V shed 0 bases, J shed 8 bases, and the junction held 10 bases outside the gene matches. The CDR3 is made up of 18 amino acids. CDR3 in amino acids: CASSQDPGQGREDSPLHF. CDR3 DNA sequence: TGCGCCAGCAGCCAAGATCCGGGACAGGGGAGAGAAGATTCACCCCTCCACTTT.

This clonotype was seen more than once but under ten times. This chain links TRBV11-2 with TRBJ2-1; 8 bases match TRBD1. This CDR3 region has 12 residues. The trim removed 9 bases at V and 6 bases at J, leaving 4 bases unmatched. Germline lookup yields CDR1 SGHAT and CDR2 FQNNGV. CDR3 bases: TGTGCCAGTGGACAGGGTAGCAATGAGCAGTTCTTC. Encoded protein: CASGQGSNEQFF.

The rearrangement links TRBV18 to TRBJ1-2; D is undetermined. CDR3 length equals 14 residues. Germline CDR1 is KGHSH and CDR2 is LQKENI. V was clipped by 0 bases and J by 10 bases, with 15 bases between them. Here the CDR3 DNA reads TGTGCCAGCTCACCACCGGACGGCCGAATCCACTACACCTTC. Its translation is CASSPPDGRIHYTF.

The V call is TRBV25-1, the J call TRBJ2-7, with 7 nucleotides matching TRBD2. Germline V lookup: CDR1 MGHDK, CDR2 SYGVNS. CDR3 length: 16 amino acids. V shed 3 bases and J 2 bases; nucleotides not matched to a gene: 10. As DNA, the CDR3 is TGTGCCAGCAGTGACGATGAGCGGGGCGAGACCTACGAGCAGTACTTC. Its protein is CASSDDERGETYEQYF.

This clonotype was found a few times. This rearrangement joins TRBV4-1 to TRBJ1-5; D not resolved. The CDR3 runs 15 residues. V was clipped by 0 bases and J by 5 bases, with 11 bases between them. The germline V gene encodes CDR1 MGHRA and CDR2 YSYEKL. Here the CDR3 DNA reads TGCGCCAGCAGCCAAGATCACCCTACCTATCAGCCCCAGCATTTT. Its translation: CASSQDHPTYQPQHF.

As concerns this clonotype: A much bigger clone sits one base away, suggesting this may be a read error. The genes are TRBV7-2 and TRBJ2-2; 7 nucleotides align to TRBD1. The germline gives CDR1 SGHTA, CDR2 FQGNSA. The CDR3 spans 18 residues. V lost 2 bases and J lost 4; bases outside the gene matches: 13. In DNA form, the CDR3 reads TGTGCCAGCAGCTTACTTAGGTTCGGGACAGCGACCACCGGGGAGCTGTTTTTT. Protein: CASSLLRFGTATTGELFF.

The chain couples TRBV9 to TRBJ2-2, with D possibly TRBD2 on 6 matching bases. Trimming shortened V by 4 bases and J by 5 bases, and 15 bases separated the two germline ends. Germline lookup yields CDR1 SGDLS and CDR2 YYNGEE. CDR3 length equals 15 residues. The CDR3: CASSRETGVTGELFF. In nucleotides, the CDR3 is TGTGCCAGCAGCCGAGAGACGGGAGTGACCGGGGAGCTGTTTTTT.